This is a list of T cell receptor beta chains from one sample in a study of T cell responses to AZD1222 COVID-19 vaccine. Clones were read by immunoSEQ multiplex PCR, and TCRdb kept only the in-frame ones, dropping some. Found here are 65,000 to 80,000 clones, around 89% of them singletons; the top ten hold approximately 4.8%. The sequencing here drew on peripheral blood, taken 28 days after the second dose of the MenACWY control vaccine. The receptors stem from an adult who received the MenACWY meningococcal vaccine as a control. CDR3s include the opening cysteine and the closing phenylalanine or tryptophan.

TRBJ2-1 TRBV29-1 CSVASRNRFNEQFF
TRBJ2-2 TRBV11-1 CASSFAPNGGDGELFF
TRBJ2-1 TRBV7-3 CASSLQGLGEQFF
TRBJ1-1 TRBV3-1/TRBV3-2 CASSQGRHTGEAFF
TRBJ2-7 TRBV10-3 CAINFNGETYEQYF
TRBJ1-4 TRBV7-9 CASSFTGSSEKLFF
TRBJ1-3 TRBV18 CASSPGVRSGNTIYF
TRBJ1-1 TRBV5-6 CASSDGPRGTEAFF
TRBJ1-1 TRBV28 CASSLGGNTEAFF
TRBJ1-2 TRBV6-2/TRBV6-3 CASSYLWDSYNYGYTF
TRBJ2-5 TRBV12-3/TRBV12-4 CASSWGQETQYF
TRBJ2-7 TRBV7-9 CASSLGHLAGAALYEQYF
TRBJ1-1 TRBV4-1 CASSREGQGTTEAFF
TRBJ2-7 TRBV28 CASSLGAGGWKEQYF
TRBJ2-3 TRBV12-3/TRBV12-4 CASRGQFTDTQYF
TRBJ2-7 TRBV4-1 CASSQTDTMEYEQYF
TRBJ2-3 TRBV30 CAWDRQTDTQYF
TRBJ1-2 TRBV20-1 CSATGIYGYTF
TRBJ2-3 TRBV3-1/TRBV3-2 CASSQQGSGPPYSDTQYF
TRBJ2-7 TRBV24-1 CATSDSSAGEQYF
TRBJ2-3 TRBV6-5 CASSYTYTDTQYF
TRBJ1-2 TRBV5-1 CASSPDRDFSAGYTF
TRBJ2-7 TRBV11-2 CASSLVGDSSYEQYF
TRBJ1-1 TRBV5-4 CASSWKTGGTEAFF
TRBJ2-3 TRBV9 CASSAGGGPPDTQYF
TRBJ1-3 TRBV6-2/TRBV6-3 CASSYSMGQGTGNTIYF
TRBJ2-5 TRBV3-1/TRBV3-2 CASSLGRTQYF
TRBJ1-1 TRBV6-5 CASSRGLGNTEAFF
TRBJ1-5 TRBV28 CASRREGIRRAGQPQHF
TRBJ2-1 TRBV28 CATRGPPGLGGSNEQFF
TRBJ2-5 TRBV18 CASLRGLQETQYF
TRBJ2-7 TRBV19 CASGTVVEQYF
TRBJ1-1 TRBV20-1 CSASREWGTEAFF
TRBJ1-2 TRBV5-4 CASSRGTGSYGYTF
TRBJ2-2 TRBV19 CASTSGTVNTGELFF
TRBJ2-7 TRBV7-9 CASSSDRGRDEQYF
TRBJ1-5 TRBV12-3/TRBV12-4 CASSRDMNQPQHF
TRBJ1-2 TRBV19 CASSIDRTGHGYTF
TRBJ2-2 TRBV10-2 CASSAEQGASGELFF
TRBJ1-2 TRBV10-3 CAISGGQGQGFGYTF